A selection of T cell receptor beta chains follows, all from one sample in a study of technical replicates of blood from several donors. Assay: immunoSEQ multiplex PCR; the TCRdb copy retains only in-frame clones and omits some. Of 80,000 to 95,000 clones listed, 90% to 95% are singletons. Material: T cells isolated from PBMCs. The receptors shown here come from a human donor in good health. Both conserved end residues are part of each CDR3. The D gene is left open where the match is weak. Some rows mark clone size as missing; the rest say once, few, many or name a class of expanded clone.

-,TRBV10-3,TRBJ1-4,TRBD1,CATAGQPNEKLFF,TGTGCCACTGCGGGACAGCCTAATGAAAAACTGTTTTTT
-,TRBV6-1,TRBJ1-1,TRBD1,CASRYRGGNTEAFF,TGTGCCAGCAGATACAGGGGCGGGAACACTGAAGCTTTCTTT
-,TRBV6-5,TRBJ2-5,-,CASSLGETQYF,TGTGCCAGCAGTCTCGGAGAGACCCAGTACTTC
-,TRBV19,TRBJ2-3,TRBD2,CASGRTSGRAGIFSDTQYF,TGTGCCAGTGGACGGACTAGCGGGAGGGCCGGTATTTTCTCAGATACGCAGTATTTT
-,TRBV30,TRBJ2-5,-,CAWSVQPIEETQYF,TGTGCCTGGAGTGTACAACCAATCGAAGAGACCCAGTACTTC
-,TRBV27,TRBJ2-7,TRBD1,CASSFGQGDEQYF,TGTGCCAGCAGTTTCGGACAGGGGGACGAGCAGTACTTC
-,TRBV28,TRBJ1-1,-,CASSSTPLPAEAFF,TGTGCCAGCAGTTCGACTCCACTCCCCGCTGAAGCTTTCTTT
-,TRBV6-1,TRBJ2-7,TRBD2,CASSESLLAGGFKQYF,TGTGCCAGCAGTGAATCCTTACTAGCGGGAGGGTTCAAGCAGTACTTC
once,TRBV6-1,TRBJ2-3,TRBD2,CASIPAGRTDTQYF,TGTGCCAGCATCCCAGCGGGGCGCACAGATACGCAGTATTTT
-,TRBV5-1,TRBJ1-1,-,CASSLAGQSNTEAFF,TGCGCCAGCAGCTTGGCCGGACAGTCGAACACTGAAGCTTTCTTT
-,TRBV11-3,TRBJ2-1,-,CASSSSLLAYNEQFF,TGTGCCAGCAGCTCCTCTTTACTAGCTTACAATGAGCAGTTCTTC
-,TRBV9,TRBJ2-5,-,CASSVALATLETQYF,TGTGCCAGCAGCGTAGCTCTAGCAACTTTAGAGACCCAGTACTTC
once,TRBV5-6,TRBJ2-1,-,CASSFRQGSYNEQFF,TGTGCCAGCAGCTTCAGGCAGGGATCCTACAATGAGCAGTTCTTC
-,TRBV5-1,TRBJ2-1,TRBD2,CASSIAGGGDEQFF,TGCGCCAGCAGCATAGCGGGAGGTGGCGATGAGCAGTTCTTC
-,TRBV7-2,TRBJ2-5,-,CASSVPILETQYF,TGTGCCAGCAGCGTCCCTATTCTCGAGACCCAGTACTTC
-,TRBV10-1,TRBJ2-7,TRBD2,CASRGRASGRVFYEQYF,TGCGCCAGCCGTGGGAGGGCTAGCGGGAGGGTTTTCTACGAGCAGTACTTC
-,TRBV11-3,TRBJ1-3,TRBD1,CASSLWGTVVSGNTIYF,TGTGCCAGCAGTTTGTGGGGGACAGTAGTCTCTGGAAACACCATATATTTT
-,TRBV27,TRBJ2-7,TRBD2,CASSFGAPGGGIYEQYF,TGTGCCAGCAGTTTTGGAGCCCCCGGGGGGGGGATCTACGAGCAGTACTTC
-,TRBV28,TRBJ2-1,TRBD2,CASSLPLEREGRNEQFF,TGTGCCAGCAGTTTGCCCCTAGAGCGGGAGGGCCGGAATGAGCAGTTCTTC
-,TRBV10-1,TRBJ2-5,TRBD2,CASAGTSGTQYF,TGCGCCAGCGCCGGGACTAGCGGGACCCAGTACTTC
-,TRBV7-3,TRBJ2-5,-,CASSLSAGSVETQYF,TGTGCCAGCAGCTTAAGCGCGGGCTCCGTAGAGACCCAGTACTTC
-,TRBV5-1,TRBJ2-3,TRBD2,CASSLGEGTDTQYF,TGCGCCAGCAGCTTAGGGGAGGGGACAGATACGCAGTATTTT
-,TRBV4-2,TRBJ2-5,-,CASSQEGVEETQYF,TGTGCCAGCAGCCAAGAAGGGGTAGAAGAGACCCAGTACTTC
-,TRBV5-4,TRBJ1-2,-,CASSLEAGSGYTF,TGTGCCAGCAGCTTGGAGGCAGGCTCCGGCTACACCTTC
-,TRBV4-1,TRBJ1-5,-,CASSQVAGNQPQHF,TGCGCCAGCAGCCAAGTCGCGGGCAATCAGCCCCAGCATTTT
-,TRBV14,TRBJ2-4,-,CASSQTDIQYF,TGTGCCAGCAGCCAAACGGACATTCAGTACTTC
-,TRBV5-1,TRBJ1-2,-,CASSLDGGYTF,TGCGCCAGCAGCCTAGACGGTGGCTACACCTTC
-,TRBV28,TRBJ2-3,TRBD2,CASSLLGLGLSNTQYF,TGTGCCAGCAGTTTATTGGGACTAGGTTTATCAAATACGCAGTATTTT
-,TRBV6-1,TRBJ2-2,TRBD1,CASRGTVLNTGELFF,TGTGCCAGCAGGGGGACAGTACTTAACACCGGGGAGCTGTTTTTT
once,TRBV6-1,TRBJ2-7,TRBD1,CASSEKQGPNYEQYF,TGTGCCAGCAGTGAGAAACAGGGGCCGAACTACGAGCAGTACTTC
-,TRBV30,TRBJ2-6,-,CAWSEGAGANVLTF,TGTGCCTGGAGTGAAGGGGCTGGGGCCAACGTCCTGACTTTC
-,TRBV4-1,TRBJ2-7,TRBD1,CASSQDARTGTEQYF,TGCGCCAGCAGCCAAGATGCCCGGACAGGGACCGAGCAGTACTTC
-,TRBV14,TRBJ1-1,TRBD1,CASSRGQGAYTEAFF,TGTGCCAGCAGCCGGGGACAGGGGGCGTACACTGAAGCTTTCTTT
-,TRBV9,TRBJ2-7,TRBD2,CASSAGLAAYEQYF,TGTGCCAGCAGCGCCGGACTAGCGGCCTACGAGCAGTACTTC
-,TRBV11-1,TRBJ2-1,TRBD2,CASSFDLAENEQFF,TGTGCCAGCAGCTTTGATCTAGCGGAAAATGAGCAGTTCTTC
-,TRBV7-9,TRBJ2-1,-,CASNTPGDEQFF,TGTGCCAGCAACACTCCGGGTGATGAGCAGTTCTTC
-,TRBV4-1,TRBJ2-2,-,CASQGGLNTGELFF,TGCGCCAGCCAGGGGGGATTGAACACCGGGGAGCTGTTTTTT
-,TRBV11-2,TRBJ2-5,TRBD2,CASSRRGVETQYF,TGTGCCAGCAGCCGACGGGGGGTGGAGACCCAGTACTTC
-,TRBV7-6,TRBJ1-1,TRBD1,CATKPGQANTEAFF,TGTGCCACTAAACCGGGACAGGCGAACACTGAAGCTTTCTTT
-,TRBV10-2,TRBJ1-5,-,CASSQGLGNQPQHF,TGCGCCAGCAGTCAGGGTTTGGGCAATCAGCCCCAGCATTTT
-,TRBV12-5,TRBJ2-3,TRBD2,CASGPSGGPNTDTQYF,TGTGCTAGTGGTCCTAGCGGGGGGCCCAACACAGATACGCAGTATTTT
-,TRBV27,TRBJ2-5,TRBD1,CASSFYRGQETQYF,TGTGCCAGCAGTTTCTACAGGGGGCAAGAGACCCAGTACTTC